The clone carrying this TCR beta chain was seen more than once but under ten times. The PCR ran on 60 Vbeta and 13 Jbeta primers. The assay was immunoSEQ multiplex PCR, and TCRdb's table has in-frame clones only and misses some. The sample yields some 120,000 clones, less than 80% seen once. This sample is part of a study of cytomegalovirus exposure and HLA in healthy donors. Trimming removed 4 bases at V and 7 bases at J, with 12 bases between. The CDR3 is 13 residues long. From germline, CDR1 is SGHDT and CDR2 YYEEEE. Sequenced: PBMCs. This clonotype was obtained from a man aged 35-49 years in good health and CMV-seropositive. The chain links TRBV5-6 to TRBJ2-1; D is perhaps TRBD1 (5 bases). The CDR3 DNA reads as TGTGCCAGCAGCATTCCGACAGAAAATGAGCAGTTCTTC. It encodes CASSIPTENEQFF. The variable domain in full, with the rest retrieved from reference TRBV5-6 and TRBJ2-1, is DAGVTQSPTHLIKTRGQQVTLRCSPKSGHDTVSWYQQALGQGPQFIFQYYEEEERQRGNFPDRFSGHQFPNYSSELNVNALLLGDSALYLCASSIPTENEQFFGPGTRLTVL.